The rows below give T cell receptor beta chains drawn from one sample of a study of identical twins. TCRdb redid the calling of the 5' RACE reads with MiXCR, one entry per CDR3 protein. The sample comprises fewer than 250,000 distinct CDR3 sequences, approximately 8.3% of which are singletons, and about 1.9% rests with the top ten. This same sample was also taken into another study, of yellow fever vaccine responses in identical twins.

Sequencing was performed on memory (CD45RO+) T cells sorted from blood. The origin of the receptors is a woman under 30 in good health. Each CDR3 is given with its conserved first and last residue. A D gene is named only where the DNA matches it firmly. Some rows have no size entry. The others give once, few or many, or a class for an expanded clone.

length: 15; V: TRBV5-1; D: .; J: TRBJ1-1; size: many; DNA: TGCGCCAGCAGCTTGTTAGGGCATGGGAACACTGAAGCTTTCTTT; CDR3: CASSLLGHGNTEAFF
length: 12; V: TRBV12-3/TRBV12-4; D: .; J: TRBJ1-1; size: many; DNA: TGTGCCAGCAGTTTAGTCGGGGCTGAAGCTTTCTTT; CDR3: CASSLVGAEAFF
length: 14; V: TRBV18; D: TRBD1; J: TRBJ2-2; size: .; DNA: TGTGCCAGCTCACCCACAGGGGTCAGCGGGGAGCTGTTTTTT; CDR3: CASSPTGVSGELFF
length: 10; V: TRBV29-1; D: .; J: TRBJ1-1; size: few; DNA: TGCAGCGCCCAGGTCACTGAAGCTTTCTTT; CDR3: CSAQVTEAFF
length: 16; V: TRBV6-5; D: .; J: TRBJ2-4; size: many; DNA: TGTGCCAGCAGTTCCGCTGCACAGGGAAGGAAAAACATTCAGTACTTC; CDR3: CASSSAAQGRKNIQYF
length: 14; V: TRBV3-1; D: TRBD1; J: TRBJ2-7; size: .; DNA: TGTGCCAGCAGCCAAGATCGGGCCAGGGGGGAGCAGTACTTC; CDR3: CASSQDRARGEQYF
length: 14; V: TRBV4-1; D: .; J: TRBJ1-1; size: few; DNA: TGCGCCAGCAGCCAAGGGGGCTCCCTCACTGAAGCTTTCTTT; CDR3: CASSQGGSLTEAFF
length: 11; V: TRBV11-2; D: .; J: TRBJ2-3; size: many; DNA: TGCGCCAGCAGCTTGGCAGATACGCAGTATTTT; CDR3: CASSLADTQYF
length: 17; V: TRBV21-1; D: .; J: TRBJ2-2; size: few; DNA: TGTGCCAGCGGTCACACCCCCGGGACAGGAAGGACCGGGGAGCTGTTTTTT; CDR3: CASGHTPGTGRTGELFF
length: 15; V: TRBV5-1; D: .; J: TRBJ1-1; size: many; DNA: TGCGCCAGCAGCTTGGGTCCAGGGCCGAACACTGAAGCTTTCTTT; CDR3: CASSLGPGPNTEAFF
length: 14; V: TRBV20-1; D: .; J: TRBJ2-5; size: many; DNA: TGCAGTGCTAGATCAGTTGACTACGGAGAGACCCAGTACTTC; CDR3: CSARSVDYGETQYF
length: 14; V: TRBV5-1; D: .; J: TRBJ1-2; size: many; DNA: TGCGCCAGCAGCTTCACGACAGAGAACTATGGCTACACCTTC; CDR3: CASSFTTENYGYTF
length: 13; V: TRBV15; D: TRBD1; J: TRBJ2-7; size: few; DNA: TGTGCCACCAGTAAGACAGGGGTGTACGAGCAGTACTTC; CDR3: CATSKTGVYEQYF
length: 17; V: TRBV6-1; D: TRBD2; J: TRBJ2-3; size: few; DNA: TGTGCCAGCACCCAAAAGGTCGGGAGGGCAAGCGGAGATACGCAGTATTTT; CDR3: CASTQKVGRASGDTQYF
length: 17; V: TRBV6-5; D: .; J: TRBJ2-7; size: many; DNA: TGTGCCAGCAGTTACTCGACTGTAGCGGACAGTCCCTACGAGCAGTACTTC; CDR3: CASSYSTVADSPYEQYF
length: 15; V: TRBV9; D: .; J: TRBJ2-1; size: few; DNA: TGTGCCAGCAGCGTAGTGGGGGGTGGGTACAATGAGCAGTTCTTC; CDR3: CASSVVGGGYNEQFF
length: 13; V: TRBV7-9; D: .; J: TRBJ2-3; size: .; DNA: TGTGCCAGCAGCCGGCTGGGCACAGATACGCAGTATTTT; CDR3: CASSRLGTDTQYF
length: 16; V: TRBV6-5; D: .; J: TRBJ1-2; size: many; DNA: TGTGCCAGCAGTTTACAGCGTCCTGTTGGTTGGTATGGCTACACCTTC; CDR3: CASSLQRPVGWYGYTF
length: 13; V: TRBV2; D: .; J: TRBJ2-4; size: many; DNA: TGTGCCAGCGCTAGGGAGGCCAAAAACATTCAGTACTTC; CDR3: CASAREAKNIQYF
length: 14; V: TRBV20-1; D: .; J: TRBJ2-1; size: few; DNA: TGCAGTGCTCGAGACTCATCCACATACAATGAGCAGTTCTTC; CDR3: CSARDSSTYNEQFF
length: 15; V: TRBV5-1; D: .; J: TRBJ2-2; size: .; DNA: TGCGCCAGCAGTCGAGACAAGGCTAGGGCCGGGGAGCTGTTTTTT; CDR3: CASSRDKARAGELFF
length: 15; V: TRBV7-8; D: TRBD2; J: TRBJ2-5; size: once; DNA: TGTGCCAGCGGAGCCGCGGCTAGCGGGAGAGAGACCCAGTACTTC; CDR3: CASGAAASGRETQYF
length: 14; V: TRBV28; D: .; J: TRBJ2-7; size: many; DNA: TGTGCCAGCAGTCCCGGGACGGACTATTACGAGCAGTACTTC; CDR3: CASSPGTDYYEQYF
length: 14; V: TRBV9; D: .; J: TRBJ2-7; size: many; DNA: TGTGCCAGCAGCACTACGGGGAGCTCCTACGAGCAGTACTTC; CDR3: CASSTTGSSYEQYF
length: 12; V: TRBV2; D: .; J: TRBJ2-7; size: .; DNA: TGTGCCAGCGGGGGACCCTCCTACGAGCAGTACTTC; CDR3: CASGGPSYEQYF
length: 14; V: TRBV2; D: .; J: TRBJ1-5; size: .; DNA: TGTGCCAGCAGTGAAATTCTATTCAATCAGCCCCAGCATTTT; CDR3: CASSEILFNQPQHF
length: 15; V: TRBV28; D: .; J: TRBJ2-3; size: .; DNA: TGTGCCAGCAGTTTGTCGGGAACAGACCCCTATACGCAGTATTTT; CDR3: CASSLSGTDPYTQYF
length: 14; V: TRBV7-2; D: TRBD2; J: TRBJ2-3; size: many; DNA: TGTGCCAGCCTAGCGGGGACCGTCTATGATACGCAGTATTTT; CDR3: CASLAGTVYDTQYF
length: 15; V: TRBV5-6; D: TRBD1; J: TRBJ2-2; size: many; DNA: TGTGCCAGCAGCTTGGCAGGGGGCGCGTCCGGGGAGCTGTTTTTT; CDR3: CASSLAGGASGELFF
length: 17; V: TRBV10-3; D: TRBD2; J: TRBJ2-3; size: .; DNA: TGTGCCATCAGTGAGTCGAAAGCGGGAGTGGGGACAGATACGCAGTATTTT; CDR3: CAISESKAGVGTDTQYF
length: 19; V: TRBV3-1; D: TRBD2; J: TRBJ2-1; size: few; DNA: TGTGCCAGCAGCCAAGGGAATGGGGTTCTAGCGGGGGCAGCAAATGAGCAGTTCTTC; CDR3: CASSQGNGVLAGAANEQFF
length: 15; V: TRBV5-1; D: TRBD1; J: TRBJ2-3; size: many; DNA: TGTGCCAGCAGCTTGGTGGGACAGGGCACAGATACGCAGTATTTT; CDR3: CASSLVGQGTDTQYF
length: 20; V: TRBV4-3; D: TRBD2; J: TRBJ2-4; size: few; DNA: TGCGCCAGCAGCCAAGAGGTCCCTAGCGGCCTTGAGGTGGCCAAAAACATTCAGTACTTC; CDR3: CASSQEVPSGLEVAKNIQYF
length: 14; V: TRBV7-8; D: TRBD2; J: TRBJ2-7; size: .; DNA: TGTGCCAGCAGCTTATCGGAACTAGCGGCTGAGCAGTACTTC; CDR3: CASSLSELAAEQYF
length: 12; V: TRBV2; D: .; J: TRBJ2-2; size: few; DNA: TGTGCCAGCAGGCCTGAGGTCGGGGAGCTGTTTTTT; CDR3: CASRPEVGELFF
length: 14; V: TRBV6-5; D: .; J: TRBJ1-2; size: .; DNA: TGTGCCAGCAGTTACTCGACCGGGGGCTTGAGCTACACCTTC; CDR3: CASSYSTGGLSYTF
length: 14; V: TRBV11-2; D: .; J: TRBJ1-1; size: few; DNA: TGTGCCAGCAGCCAATCCGGGGTAGCCACTGAAGCTTTCTTT; CDR3: CASSQSGVATEAFF
length: 16; V: TRBV5-4; D: .; J: TRBJ2-1; size: .; DNA: TGTGCCAGCAGCTCATCCGGGGCCTCAACCTACAATGAGCAGTTCTTC; CDR3: CASSSSGASTYNEQFF
length: 16; V: TRBV27; D: .; J: TRBJ2-7; size: many; DNA: TGTGCCAGCGGCCCAGAAAGTGATGGCTTAGGGTACGAGCAGTACTTC; CDR3: CASGPESDGLGYEQYF
length: 17; V: TRBV27; D: TRBD2; J: TRBJ2-3; size: few; DNA: TGTGCCAGCAGTTTACGACTAGCGGCAGTCCGCACAGATACGCAGTATTTT; CDR3: CASSLRLAAVRTDTQYF
length: 12; V: TRBV20-1; D: TRBD1; J: TRBJ2-1; size: many; DNA: TGCAGTGCCAACGACAGGGGCAATGAGCAGTTCTTC; CDR3: CSANDRGNEQFF
length: 15; V: TRBV10-3; D: TRBD1; J: TRBJ1-3; size: many; DNA: TGTGCCATCATGGGACAGGGAAGCTCTGGAAACACCATATATTTT; CDR3: CAIMGQGSSGNTIYF
length: 13; V: TRBV20-1; D: .; J: TRBJ1-5; size: .; DNA: TGCAGTGCCAAAAACAGGGAGGGTCAGCCCCAGCATTTT; CDR3: CSAKNREGQPQHF
length: 19; V: TRBV12-3/TRBV12-4; D: TRBD1; J: TRBJ2-4; size: many; DNA: TGTGCCAGCAGTTTCACCTCTTTAATTAGACAGGGGAGATTTAACATTCAGTACTTC; CDR3: CASSFTSLIRQGRFNIQYF
length: 14; V: TRBV30; D: .; J: TRBJ1-4; size: .; DNA: TGTGCCTGGAGTGCCGGGGTAATTAATGAAAAACTGTTTTTT; CDR3: CAWSAGVINEKLFF
length: 14; V: TRBV29-1; D: TRBD1; J: TRBJ1-1; size: few; DNA: TGCAGCGTTGGGTCTATTACAGGGGGCACTGAAGCTTTCTTT; CDR3: CSVGSITGGTEAFF
length: 15; V: TRBV11-2; D: TRBD1; J: TRBJ2-7; size: many; DNA: TGTGCCAGCAGCTTAGCGGGACAGGGTTCCTACGAGCAGTACTTC; CDR3: CASSLAGQGSYEQYF
length: 14; V: TRBV20-1; D: .; J: TRBJ2-3; size: many; DNA: TGCAGTGCTCCACTGAATTGGGCCACAGATACGCAGTATTTT; CDR3: CSAPLNWATDTQYF
length: 14; V: TRBV27; D: .; J: TRBJ2-5; size: .; DNA: TGTGCCAGCATGAGGATGCAAACATGGGGGGCCCAGTACTTC; CDR3: CASMRMQTWGAQYF
length: 13; V: TRBV20-1; D: TRBD2; J: TRBJ2-7; size: many; DNA: TGCAGTGCTACCGGGACTAGGCTTCACGAGCAGTACTTC; CDR3: CSATGTRLHEQYF
length: 14; V: TRBV7-9; D: TRBD1; J: TRBJ1-2; size: many; DNA: TGTGCCAGCAGCGAAGAGACAGGGCTCTATGGCTACACCTTC; CDR3: CASSEETGLYGYTF
length: 13; V: TRBV2; D: TRBD2; J: TRBJ2-5; size: few; DNA: TGTGCCAGCAGTGATGCGGGGGGATTGACCCAGTACTTC; CDR3: CASSDAGGLTQYF